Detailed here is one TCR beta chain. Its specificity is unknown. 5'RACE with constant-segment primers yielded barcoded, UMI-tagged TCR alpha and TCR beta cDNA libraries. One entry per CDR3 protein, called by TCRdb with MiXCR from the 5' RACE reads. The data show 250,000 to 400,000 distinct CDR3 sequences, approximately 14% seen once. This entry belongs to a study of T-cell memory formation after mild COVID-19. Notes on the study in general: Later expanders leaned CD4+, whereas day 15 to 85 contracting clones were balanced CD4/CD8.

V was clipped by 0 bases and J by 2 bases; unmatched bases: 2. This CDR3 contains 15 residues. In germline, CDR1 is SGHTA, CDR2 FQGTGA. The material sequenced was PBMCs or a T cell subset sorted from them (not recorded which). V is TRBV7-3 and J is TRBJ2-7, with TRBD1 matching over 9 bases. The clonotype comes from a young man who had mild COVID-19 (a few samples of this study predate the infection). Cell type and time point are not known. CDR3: CASSLTGTGTYEQYF. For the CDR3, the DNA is TGTGCCAGCAGCTTAACGGGGACAGGGACCTACGAGCAGTACTTC.